The clone carrying this T cell receptor (beta chain) appeared a few times. This sample stems from a study of blood T cell repertoires in COVID-19. The CDR3 runs 12 residues. The V gene's germline CDR1 is SEHNR and CDR2 FQNEAQ (reference sequence). Trimming removed 6 bases at V and 4 bases at J, with 10 bases between. Here immunoSEQ multiplex PCR was the method, and the copy in TCRdb shows in-frame clones only, minus some. The sample includes roughly 230,000 clones, nearly 90% of them seen just once. J is TRBJ2-7 and V is TRBV7-9; D might be TRBD1 (5 bases). The clonotype originates from a woman aged 55-75 years with COVID-19, enrolled during active disease. The sequenced material came from peripheral blood. DNA of the CDR3: TGTGCCAGCAGTTCGCACAGGTACGAGCAGTACTTC. This codes for CASSSHRYEQYF.